Listed below are T cell receptor beta chains from one sample, sequenced in a study of blood T cells in healthy people across ages. TCRdb re-analysed the 5' RACE reads in MiXCR, keeping a single row per CDR3 protein. Of 660,000 or so distinct CDR3 sequences listed, approximately 50% are singletons. Sequenced sample: blood. The receptors come from a man aged 55-75 years in good health. The conserved cysteine and the conserved F or W are not part of the CDR3 here. Each record gives: V gene, CDR3 protein.

>TRBV20-1
SARAPGPLDSEQY
>TRBV28
ASTQGGVHEKLF
>TRBV29-1
SGRLGGDNQPQH
>TRBV20-1
SARVGDRAYEQY
>TRBV12-3/TRBV12-4
ASSFGRQGAYYEQY
>TRBV13
ASSLRGGGLTDTQY
>TRBV9
ASSVHNEQF
>TRBV20-1
SARDPSSGIYSGANVLT
>TRBV5-1
ASSFLAGVSYEQY
>TRBV6-6
ASSEQNYNEQF
>TRBV6-5
ASSPNGGVGNIQY
>TRBV7-2
ASSLWTARGETQY
>TRBV5-1
ASSHWDRVKQGNEQF
>TRBV7-2
ASGSFRETQY
>TRBV20-1
SARMISNQPQH
>TRBV6-2/TRBV6-3
ASPSSGETQETQY
>TRBV4-2
ASSQSLELTGAVSQETQY
>TRBV12-3/TRBV12-4
ASRKTGVRNEQF
>TRBV21-1
ASSKAGPSGGEGCEQF
>TRBV5-1
ASSLGRSTEETQY
>TRBV9
ASSETDSSYTDTQY
>TRBV4-2
ASSKRVAGQY